This T cell receptor beta chain was identified during a study of cytomegalovirus exposure and HLA in healthy donors. Whole-study findings and limits: There was a cluster of highly shared sequence variants that was likely a sequencing artifact.

A multiplex PCR was run with 60 Vbeta primers and 13 Jbeta primers. Profiled with immunoSEQ multiplex PCR; TCRdb holds only in-frame clones, not every one. The sample shows some 170,000 clones, 80% of them seen only once. Unrecorded immune exposure was likely among donors, who were nominally healthy when sampled. This clone occurred a few times. Its antigen remains unidentified. CDR1 LGHNA and CDR2 YSLEER come from the germline V gene. This CDR3 is built from 16 residues. Trimming left V 0 bases short and J 0 bases short, with 12 bases between. The chain couples TRBV4-3 to TRBJ2-7; a possible D gene is TRBD1 (8 bases). The TCR comes from a woman between 50 and 59 years old in good health and CMV-seronegative. Source material: PBMCs. CDR3 amino acids: CASSQDTGGGSYEQYF. The CDR3 region has the DNA TGCGCCAGCAGCCAAGATACAGGGGGGGGCTCCTACGAGCAGTACTTC.